This is a list of T cell receptor beta chains from one sample in a study of blood T cell repertoires in COVID-19. Data came from immunoSEQ multiplex PCR; TCRdb stores just in-frame clones and leaves some out. The sample consists of 140,000 or so clones, roughly 84% of them appearing once. The source material was peripheral blood. These receptors all come from a man aged 25-40 years with COVID-19, enrolled during active disease. The CDR3 runs from the conserved cysteine through the conserved F or W. The order of the fields is CDR3 protein, CDR3 DNA, J gene, D gene, V gene, clone size. D genes are given only for firm matches. Clone size appears in some rows only: once, few, many, or a class for an expanded clone.

CDR3: CASSKTSGSIHEQFF
DNA: TGTGCCAGCAGCAAGACTAGCGGGAGTATCCATGAGCAGTTCTTC
J: TRBJ2-1
D: TRBD2
V: TRBV6-5
size: NA

CDR3: CASSQLNSGANVLTF
DNA: TGCGCCAGCAGCCAACTTAACTCTGGGGCCAACGTCCTGACTTTC
J: TRBJ2-6
D: NA
V: TRBV4-1
size: NA

CDR3: CASRTTNTGELFF
DNA: TGTGCCAGCCGTACAACGAACACCGGGGAGCTGTTTTTT
J: TRBJ2-2
D: NA
V: TRBV28
size: NA

CDR3: CAIRDSYNSPLHF
DNA: TGTGCCATCCGGGACAGTTATAATTCACCCCTCCACTTT
J: TRBJ1-6
D: TRBD1
V: TRBV2
size: NA

CDR3: CASSRSGTVYEQYF
DNA: TGTGCCAGCAGCCGGTCCGGGACAGTCTACGAGCAGTACTTC
J: TRBJ2-7
D: TRBD1
V: TRBV3-1/TRBV3-2
size: NA

CDR3: CASSRGQGGIHEQYF
DNA: TGTGCCAGCAGTAGAGGACAGGGGGGGATCCACGAGCAGTACTTC
J: TRBJ2-7
D: TRBD1
V: TRBV2
size: NA

CDR3: CASSLRSTGELFF
DNA: TGTGCCAGCAGCTTGCGGTCGACCGGGGAGCTGTTTTTT
J: TRBJ2-2
D: NA
V: TRBV5-5
size: NA

CDR3: CASSREARYNEQFF
DNA: TGTGCCAGCAGCCGGGAAGCCAGGTACAATGAGCAGTTCTTC
J: TRBJ2-1
D: NA
V: TRBV5-5
size: NA

CDR3: CASSFMPGSSGRAEQFF
DNA: TGTGCCAGTAGTTTCATGCCAGGGTCTAGCGGGAGGGCCGAGCAGTTCTTC
J: TRBJ2-1
D: TRBD2
V: TRBV19
size: NA

CDR3: CASSRTGNYGYTF
DNA: TGTGCCAGCTCCCGGACTGGGAACTATGGCTACACCTTC
J: TRBJ1-2
D: NA
V: TRBV27
size: few

CDR3: CASSLRDRSYEQYF
DNA: TGTGCCAGCAGCTTACGGGACAGATCCTACGAGCAGTACTTC
J: TRBJ2-7
D: TRBD1
V: TRBV11-2
size: NA

CDR3: CASSSDTGYGYTF
DNA: TGTGCCAGCAGCTCCGATACCGGGTATGGCTACACCTTC
J: TRBJ1-2
D: NA
V: TRBV5-4
size: few

CDR3: CASSSQRDRTDTQYF
DNA: TGTGCCAGCAGCTCCCAGCGGGACCGCACAGATACGCAGTATTTT
J: TRBJ2-3
D: TRBD2
V: TRBV7-2
size: NA

CDR3: CASSGQGGQPQHF
DNA: TGCGCCAGCAGCGGACAGGGAGGGCAGCCCCAGCATTTT
J: TRBJ1-5
D: TRBD1
V: TRBV10-2
size: NA

CDR3: CASKPGLARAGELFF
DNA: TGTGCCAGCAAACCGGGACTAGCTCGAGCCGGGGAGCTGTTTTTT
J: TRBJ2-2
D: TRBD2
V: TRBV6-5
size: NA

CDR3: CASSLGSVNYGYTF
DNA: TGTGCCAGCAGCTTGGGCAGTGTTAACTATGGCTACACCTTC
J: TRBJ1-2
D: NA
V: TRBV11-2
size: NA

CDR3: CASSERRTGGAGGYTF
DNA: TGTGCCAGCAGTGAGCGGCGGACGGGGGGCGCGGGAGGCTACACCTTC
J: TRBJ1-2
D: NA
V: TRBV6-1
size: NA

CDR3: CASSLPGDGNQPQHF
DNA: TGTGCCAGCAGTTTACCGGGGGACGGCAATCAGCCCCAGCATTTT
J: TRBJ1-5
D: NA
V: TRBV28
size: NA

CDR3: CASTATTAGAYEQYF
DNA: TGTGCCAGTACCGCAACCACCGCGGGTGCCTACGAGCAGTACTTC
J: TRBJ2-7
D: NA
V: TRBV19
size: once

CDR3: CASSHDRGQKETQYF
DNA: TGCGCCAGCAGTCACGACAGGGGGCAGAAAGAGACCCAGTACTTC
J: TRBJ2-5
D: TRBD1
V: TRBV4-1
size: NA

CDR3: CATSHPGANQGHEQYF
DNA: TGTGCCACCAGCCACCCAGGGGCCAATCAGGGGCACGAGCAGTACTTC
J: TRBJ2-7
D: NA
V: TRBV15
size: NA

CDR3: CASSLLSTQYF
DNA: TGTGCCAGCAGTCTATTGAGTACGCAGTATTTT
J: TRBJ2-3
D: NA
V: TRBV28
size: once

CDR3: CASSLLGSDYGYTF
DNA: TGTGCCAGCAGTCTCCTAGGCAGTGACTATGGCTACACCTTC
J: TRBJ1-2
D: NA
V: TRBV5-4
size: NA

CDR3: CAGGTVSSGANVLTF
DNA: TGTGCCGGGGGGACAGTCAGCTCTGGGGCCAACGTCCTGACTTTC
J: TRBJ2-6
D: NA
V: TRBV28
size: few

CDR3: CASSEAANGVQPQHF
DNA: TGTGCCAGTAGTGAGGCAGCTAATGGTGTTCAGCCCCAGCATTTT
J: TRBJ1-5
D: NA
V: TRBV19
size: few

CDR3: CATGQGGSTDTQYF
DNA: TGTGCCACCGGACAGGGCGGGAGCACAGATACGCAGTATTTT
J: TRBJ2-3
D: TRBD1
V: TRBV19
size: NA

CDR3: CASTTRGVGPPHEQYF
DNA: TGTGCCAGCACCACCCGGGGGGTGGGGCCCCCTCACGAGCAGTACTTC
J: TRBJ2-7
D: TRBD2
V: TRBV5-6
size: NA

CDR3: CASSPSADTQYF
DNA: TGTGCCAGCAGCCCCAGTGCAGATACGCAGTATTTT
J: TRBJ2-3
D: NA
V: TRBV16
size: once

CDR3: CASSPGTGGNSPLHF
DNA: TGTGCCAGCAGCCCCGGGACTGGAGGGAATTCACCCCTCCACTTT
J: TRBJ1-6
D: NA
V: TRBV28
size: NA

CDR3: CASSPPGTQGEKLFF
DNA: TGTGCCAGCTCCCCGCCCGGGACTCAAGGGGAAAAACTGTTTTTT
J: TRBJ1-4
D: NA
V: TRBV18
size: NA

CDR3: CASSNSPVVSLWAFHGYTF
DNA: TGTGCCAGCAGCAACAGCCCTGTTGTCTCCTTATGGGCATTTCATGGCTACACCTTC
J: TRBJ1-2
D: NA
V: TRBV21-1
size: NA

CDR3: CASNRERYGYTF
DNA: TGTGCCAGTAACAGGGAGCGCTATGGCTACACCTTC
J: TRBJ1-2
D: NA
V: TRBV2
size: NA

CDR3: CSVEVSGYEQYF
DNA: TGCAGCGTTGAAGTTAGCGGCTACGAGCAGTACTTC
J: TRBJ2-7
D: NA
V: TRBV29-1
size: NA

CDR3: CASRSGQADTIYF
DNA: TGCGCCAGCAGATCGGGACAGGCGGACACCATATATTTT
J: TRBJ1-3
D: TRBD1
V: TRBV5-1
size: NA

CDR3: CATSEAANQPQHF
DNA: TGTGCCACCAGTGAGGCGGCCAATCAGCCCCAGCATTTT
J: TRBJ1-5
D: NA
V: TRBV24-1
size: NA

CDR3: CSVETGRFHEQFF
DNA: TGCAGCGTTGAAACGGGAAGATTCCATGAGCAGTTCTTC
J: TRBJ2-1
D: NA
V: TRBV29-1
size: NA

CDR3: CASSLGHIRLESPLHF
DNA: TGTGCCAGCAGTTTGGGGCACATCAGGTTAGAATCACCCCTCCACTTT
J: TRBJ1-6
D: NA
V: TRBV28
size: NA

CDR3: CASTLPGMGETQYF
DNA: TGTGCCAGCACCTTACCAGGGATGGGAGAGACCCAGTACTTC
J: TRBJ2-5
D: NA
V: TRBV25-1
size: NA

CDR3: CASRARADSYEQYF
DNA: TGTGCCAGCAGGGCCCGGGCGGATTCCTACGAGCAGTACTTC
J: TRBJ2-7
D: NA
V: TRBV19
size: NA